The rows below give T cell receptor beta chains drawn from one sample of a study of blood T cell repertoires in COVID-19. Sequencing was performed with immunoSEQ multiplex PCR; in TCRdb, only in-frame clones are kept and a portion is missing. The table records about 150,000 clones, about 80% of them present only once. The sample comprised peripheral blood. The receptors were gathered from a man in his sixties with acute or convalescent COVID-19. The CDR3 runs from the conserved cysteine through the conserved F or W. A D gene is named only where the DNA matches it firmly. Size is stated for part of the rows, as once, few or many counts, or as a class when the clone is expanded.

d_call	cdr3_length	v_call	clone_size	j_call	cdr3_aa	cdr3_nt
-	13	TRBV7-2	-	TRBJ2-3	CASSFRAEDTQYF	TGTGCCAGCAGCTTCCGAGCTGAGGATACGCAGTATTTT
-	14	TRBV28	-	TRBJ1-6	CASSSRASNSPLHF	TGTGCCAGCAGTTCCAGGGCGAGTAATTCACCCCTCCACTTT
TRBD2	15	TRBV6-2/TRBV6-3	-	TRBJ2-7	CASSYGQRGSYEQYF	TGTGCCAGCAGTTACGGCCAGCGGGGCTCCTACGAGCAGTACTTC
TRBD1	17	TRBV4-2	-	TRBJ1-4	CASSREGTTGGGEKLFF	TGTGCCAGCAGCCGCGAGGGGACGACAGGGGGCGGTGAAAAACTGTTTTTT
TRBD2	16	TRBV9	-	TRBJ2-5	CASSPRASGLLETQYF	TGTGCCAGCAGCCCCCGTGCTAGCGGTCTTTTAGAGACCCAGTACTTC
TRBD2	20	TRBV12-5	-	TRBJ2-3	CASGLATRTSGGPSTDTQYF	TGTGCTAGTGGTTTGGCGACCAGGACTAGCGGGGGCCCGAGCACAGATACGCAGTATTTT
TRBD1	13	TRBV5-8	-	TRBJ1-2	CASSVQGKGGYTF	TGTGCCAGCAGCGTACAGGGGAAGGGTGGCTACACCTTC
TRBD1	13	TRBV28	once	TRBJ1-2	CASSTTGGYGYTF	TGTGCCAGCAGCACGACAGGGGGCTATGGCTACACCTTC
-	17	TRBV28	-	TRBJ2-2	CASSLLGAVGNTGELFF	TGTGCCAGCAGTTTATTAGGGGCGGTGGGGAACACCGGGGAGCTGTTTTTT
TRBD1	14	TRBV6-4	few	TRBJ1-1	CASRVDRGQGEAFF	TGTGCCAGCAGGGTGGACAGGGGGCAGGGTGAAGCTTTCTTT
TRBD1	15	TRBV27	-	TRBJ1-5	CASSLEGAENQPQHF	TGTGCCAGCAGTTTGGAGGGGGCAGAGAATCAGCCCCAGCATTTT
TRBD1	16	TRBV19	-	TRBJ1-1	CASSAGTGFRGTEAFF	TGTGCCAGTAGTGCCGGGACAGGATTTAGGGGCACTGAAGCTTTCTTT
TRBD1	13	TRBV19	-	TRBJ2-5	CASSPGQGGTQYF	TGTGCCAGTAGTCCCGGACAGGGAGGGACCCAGTACTTC
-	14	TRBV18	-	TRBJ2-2	CASSQGQNTGELFF	TGTGCCAGCTCGCAGGGGCAGAACACCGGGGAGCTGTTTTTT
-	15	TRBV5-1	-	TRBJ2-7	CASSNPIRSSYEQYF	TGCGCCAGCAGCAACCCCATCCGGAGCTCCTACGAGCAGTACTTC
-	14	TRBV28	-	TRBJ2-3	CASSPFRGTDTQYF	TGTGCCAGCAGCCCTTTCAGGGGAACAGATACGCAGTATTTT
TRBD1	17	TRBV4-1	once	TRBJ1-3	CASSQDITGTGRHTIYF	TGCGCCAGCAGCCAAGATATTACCGGGACAGGGCGACACACCATATATTTT
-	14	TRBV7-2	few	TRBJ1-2	CASNLNRQDYGYTF	TGTGCCAGCAATCTCAACAGGCAAGACTATGGCTACACCTTC
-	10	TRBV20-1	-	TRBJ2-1	CSAIGQIQFF	TGCAGTGCGATCGGACAGATCCAGTTCTTC
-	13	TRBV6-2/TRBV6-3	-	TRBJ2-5	CASSPSPEETQYF	TGTGCCAGCAGCCCAAGTCCGGAAGAGACCCAGTACTTC
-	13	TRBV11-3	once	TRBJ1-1	CASSLGGNTEAFF	TGTGCCAGCAGCTTAGGCGGGAACACTGAAGCTTTCTTT
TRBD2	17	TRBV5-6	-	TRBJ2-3	CASSLKVLAGGTDTQYF	TGTGCCAGCAGCTTGAAAGTACTAGCGGGGGGTACAGATACGCAGTATTTT
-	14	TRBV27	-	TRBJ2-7	CASSHLRDSYEQYF	TGTGCCAGCAGCCATCTTCGGGACTCCTACGAGCAGTACTTC
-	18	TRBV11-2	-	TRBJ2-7	CASSLKVVSGPSPYEQYF	TGTGCCAGCAGCTTAAAGGTGGTCAGCGGGCCTTCTCCCTACGAGCAGTACTTC
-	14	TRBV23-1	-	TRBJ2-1	CASSQSHRNNEQFF	TGCGCCAGCAGTCAATCTCACAGGAATAATGAGCAGTTCTTC
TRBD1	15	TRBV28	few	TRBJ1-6	CASSLIDRGNSPLHF	TGTGCCAGCAGTTTAATTGACAGGGGGAATTCACCCCTCCACTTT
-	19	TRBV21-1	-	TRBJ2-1	CASSASGTGAFAFYNEQFF	TGTGCCAGCAGCGCCTCGGGGACAGGGGCATTTGCGTTTTACAATGAGCAGTTCTTC
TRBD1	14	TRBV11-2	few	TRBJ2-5	CASSLGTGGGTQYF	TGTGCCAGCAGCTTAGGGACAGGGGGGGGGACCCAGTACTTC
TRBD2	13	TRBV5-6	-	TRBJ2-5	CASSSAGRETQYF	TGTGCCAGCAGCTCAGCGGGGAGGGAGACCCAGTACTTC
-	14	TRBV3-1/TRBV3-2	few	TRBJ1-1	CASSLGRRGTEAFF	TGTGCCAGCAGCCTTGGGCGGCGGGGCACTGAAGCTTTCTTT
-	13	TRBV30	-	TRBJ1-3	CAWRTRSGNTIYF	TGTGCCTGGAGGACAAGATCTGGAAACACCATATATTTT
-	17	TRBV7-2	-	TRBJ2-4	CASSWAGQGLAKNIQYF	TGTGCCAGCAGCTGGGCCGGGCAGGGCCTAGCCAAAAACATTCAGTACTTC
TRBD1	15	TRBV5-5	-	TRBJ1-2	CASSPARTGERGYTF	TGTGCCAGCAGCCCCGCGCGGACAGGGGAGAGGGGCTACACCTTC